Listed here are 21 T cell receptor beta chains from one sample, sequenced in a study of blood T cell repertoires in COVID-19. The data were produced by immunoSEQ multiplex PCR, yet TCRdb's version contains in-frame clones alone and is incomplete. The sample shows 130,000 or so clones, around 83% of them seen only once. Sequencing was performed on peripheral blood. These receptors originate from an older woman with acute or convalescent COVID-19.

V and J are TRBV3-1 (or the pseudogene TRBV3-2) and TRBJ1-2; D call uncertain. V dropped 1 base and J dropped 5 bases, with 14 bases sitting between them. CDR1 is LGHDT and CDR2 is YNNKEL in the germline V gene (reference sequence). The CDR3 runs 15 residues. Written as DNA, the CDR3 is TGTGCCAGCAGCCAAGGAGGCCTCCGGGTTTATGGCTACACCTTC. It encodes CASSQGGLRVYGYTF.

This sequence joins TRBV29-1 and TRBJ2-2; D is undetermined. The CDR3 length is 14 residues. CDR1 and CDR2 (germline): SQVTM, ANQGSEA. With 0 bases removed from V and 4 bases from J, the gap between germline ends came to 9 bases. CDR3 sequence reads: CSVEDQQPTGELFF. The CDR3 nucleotides read TGCAGCGTTGAAGATCAACAGCCCACCGGGGAGCTGTTTTTT.

The chain joins TRBV3-1 (or the pseudogene TRBV3-2) to TRBJ2-4; 9 nucleotides agree with TRBD1. This CDR3 is built from 14 residues. The V gene end was trimmed by 0 bases and the J gene end by 6 bases; junction bases not matched to a gene: 0. From germline, CDR1 is LGHDT and CDR2 YNNKEL (reference sequence). CDR3 DNA sequence: TGTGCCAGCAGCCAAGAGGACAGGGGAAACATTCAGTACTTC. It translates to CASSQEDRGNIQYF.

V gene TRBV7-2 combines with J gene TRBJ1-1; 8 nucleotides line up with TRBD1. J lost 0 bases, V lost 4 bases, and 10 bases had no gene match. Germline V gene sequence: CDR1 SGHTA, CDR2 FQGNSA. The length of the CDR3 is 17 residues. The CDR3 nucleotides read TGTGCCAGCAGCTCCAATACCAGGGGGCTGATGAACACTGAAGCTTTCTTT. It encodes CASSSNTRGLMNTEAFF.

This clone was observed a single time. The rearrangement joins TRBV5-1 to TRBJ2-2, with D perhaps matching TRBD2 (5 bases). Trimming took off 5 bases at V and 0 bases at J, with 8 bases between the two ends. The germline CDR1 and CDR2 sequences are SGHRS and YFSETQ. This CDR3 region has 14 residues. This CDR3 is CASREEANTGELFF. In DNA form, the CDR3 reads TGCGCCAGCAGGGAGGAGGCGAACACCGGGGAGCTGTTTTTT. The full variable domain, its missing parts supplied by reference TRBV5-1 and TRBJ2-2, is KAGVTQTPRYLIKTRGQQVTLSCSPISGHRSVSWYQQTPGQGLQFLFEYFSETQRNKGNFPGRFSGRQFSNSRSEMNVSTLELGDSALYLCASREEANTGELFFGEGSRLTVL.

The gene calls are TRBV5-1 and TRBJ1-2; 9 bases fit TRBD1. Losses at the gene ends were 4 bases for V and 5 bases for J; bases not matched to a gene: 9. Germline V gene sequence: CDR1 SGHRS, CDR2 YFSETQ. The CDR3 sequence is 15 residues long. CDR3 in amino acids: CASSQTGQGIYGYTF. The CDR3 nucleotides are TGCGCCAGCAGCCAAACCGGACAGGGGATTTATGGCTACACCTTC.

This clone has just one count. The chain recombines TRBV20-1 with TRBJ2-7, with a weak D call TRBD2 (5 bases). This CDR3 region has 11 residues. Trimming shortened V by 2 bases and J by 6 bases, and 8 bases separated the two germline ends. In germline, CDR1 is DFQATT, CDR2 SNEGSKA (reference sequence). The CDR3 loop is CSARRGFEQYF. In nucleotides, the CDR3 is TGCAGTGCTAGACGAGGGTTCGAGCAGTACTTC.

The genes are TRBV19 and TRBJ1-5; maybe TRBD1 (5 bases). The ends were cut back, 2 bases at V and 0 bases at J, with 17 bases in the middle. The CDR3 runs to 18 residues. The V gene's germline CDR1 is LNHDA and CDR2 SQIVND (reference sequence). CDR3 protein: CASSILPRALYSNQPQHF. The CDR3 DNA follows: TGTGCCAGTAGTATATTACCCAGGGCCCTATATAGCAATCAGCCCCAGCATTTT.

The chain combines TRBV9 with TRBJ2-3; 12 bases are a match to TRBD1. V lost 2 bases to trimming and J lost 2 bases; unmatched junction nucleotides: 6. The CDR3 is made up of 17 amino acids. Germline V gives CDR1 SGDLS, CDR2 YYNGEE. This CDR3 is CASSVGQGALVTDTQYF. CDR3 in DNA: TGTGCCAGCAGCGTGGGACAGGGGGCGCTTGTCACAGATACGCAGTATTTT.

This clone was observed a few times. The V call is TRBV5-1, the J call TRBJ1-5; D is possibly TRBD1 (6 bases). Germline V gene data show CDR1 as SGHRS and CDR2 as YFSETQ. This CDR3 has 14 residues. The V gene lost 4 bases and the J gene lost 2 bases, with 10 bases spanning the gap. CDR3 in amino acids: CASSPDSGNQPQHF. In DNA, the CDR3 is TGCGCCAGCAGCCCGGACAGCGGCAATCAGCCCCAGCATTTT.

The CDR3 region is CASSSRGLSYEQYF. The CDR3 DNA reads TGTGCCAGCAGCTCCAGGGGGCTTAGCTACGAGCAGTACTTC. This chain uses TRBV11-3 with TRBJ2-7, with 8 bases lining up with TRBD1. CDR3 size: 14 residues. V shed 4 bases and J 3 bases; nucleotides not matched to a gene: 5. Germline CDR1 and CDR2: SGHNT and YENEEA.

The genes are TRBV6-2 or TRBV6-3 and TRBJ2-1; 9 bases are a match to TRBD2. CDR1 is MNHEY, CDR2 SVGEGT, per germline. The CDR3 is made up of 16 amino acids. Trimming cost V 0 bases and J 9 bases; bases outside gene matches: 9. The CDR3 nucleotides read TGTGCCAGCAGTTACTCATCGGCGGGGGGGCCGCTTGAGCAGTTCTTC. Its translation is CASSYSSAGGPLEQFF.

This clone showed up just once. The chain employs TRBV5-4 and TRBJ2-2; D possibly corresponds to TRBD2 (6 bases). The ends were cut back, 0 bases at V and 2 bases at J, with 11 bases in the middle. The CDR3 spans 16 residues. Germline CDR1 is SGHNT and CDR2 is YYREEE (reference sequence). CDR3 sequence reads: CASSLARRGNTGELFF. CDR3 bases: TGTGCCAGCAGCTTGGCCCGGAGGGGCAACACCGGGGAGCTGTTTTTT.

This chain uses TRBV30 with TRBJ2-7, with D possibly TRBD1 on 5 matching bases. Deletions cut 5 bases from V and 2 bases from J, with 10 bases between. Germline V CDR1 and CDR2: GTSNPN, SVGIG (reference sequence). The CDR3 length is 12 residues. The CDR3 DNA reads as TGTGCCTGGTCAGCAGGGCCCTACGAGCAGTACTTC. The encoded protein is CAWSAGPYEQYF.

This rearrangement joins TRBV10-3 to TRBJ2-7, with TRBD1 matching 9 bases. Germline V CDR1 and CDR2: ENHRY, SYGVKD. V lost 4 bases and J lost 5; bases outside the gene matches: 3. This CDR3 is built from 13 residues. This chain's CDR3 is CAISVDRGNEQYF. In nucleotides, the CDR3 is TGTGCCATCAGTGTGGACAGGGGAAACGAGCAGTACTTC.

The rearrangement links TRBV28 to TRBJ1-2; D ambiguous. Trimming left V 8 bases short and J 1 base short, with 17 bases between. The CDR3 has 15 amino acids. Germline lookup yields CDR1 MDHEN and CDR2 SYDVKM. The CDR3, as DNA: TGTGCCAGCTACCGAGCTAATGACTTTAACTATGGCTACACCTTC. It specifies CASYRANDFNYGYTF.

The chain employs TRBV3-1 (or the pseudogene TRBV3-2) and TRBJ1-2, with TRBD1 identical over 7 bases. V was pared by 4 bases and J by 0 bases, with 5 bases of the junction left unmatched. There are 15 residues in the CDR3. Germline V gives CDR1 LGHDT, CDR2 YNNKEL (reference sequence). The chain's CDR3 is CASSPGGTANYGYTF. Written as DNA, the CDR3 is TGTGCCAGCAGCCCAGGGGGGACAGCTAACTATGGCTACACCTTC.

This chain links TRBV10-2 with TRBJ2-3; perhaps TRBD2 as D (5 bases). Germline CDR1 and CDR2: WSHSY and SAAADI. Trimming removed 6 bases from V and 4 bases from J, with 14 bases in between. The length of the CDR3 is 14 residues. The CDR3, as DNA: TGCGCCAGCAGAGGATTGGCGGGCTCAGATACGCAGTATTTT. Amino acids: CASRGLAGSDTQYF.

This rearrangement joins TRBV15 to TRBJ2-3; 8 bases map to TRBD2. V lost 3 bases and J lost 6; bases outside the gene matches: 5. Germline CDR1 and CDR2: LNHNV and YYDKDF (reference sequence). This CDR3 region has 14 residues. CDR3 loop: CATSSGGAPDTQYF. The DNA for the CDR3 is TGTGCCACCAGCAGCGGGGGGGCCCCCGATACGCAGTATTTT.

This chain connects TRBV9 to TRBJ2-2; TRBD1 is a possible D gene (5 bases). Deletions cut 0 bases from V and 5 bases from J, with 11 bases between. The CDR3 sequence is 15 residues long. In germline, CDR1 is SGDLS, CDR2 YYNGEE. For the CDR3, the DNA is TGTGCCAGCAGCGTAGATAACAGGCCGACCGGGGAGCTGTTTTTT. Translating it yields CASSVDNRPTGELFF.

This clone was detected once. V usage is TRBV30 and J usage is TRBJ2-7, with a weak D call TRBD1 (6 bases). CDR1 is GTSNPN and CDR2 is SVGIG in the germline V gene (reference sequence). The CDR3 runs 12 residues. V lost 1 base, J lost 9 bases, and 13 bases lay in between. The CDR3 DNA sequence: TGTGCCTGGAGTGCCCGGGAACAGGGGCAGTACTTC. Protein product: CAWSAREQGQYF.